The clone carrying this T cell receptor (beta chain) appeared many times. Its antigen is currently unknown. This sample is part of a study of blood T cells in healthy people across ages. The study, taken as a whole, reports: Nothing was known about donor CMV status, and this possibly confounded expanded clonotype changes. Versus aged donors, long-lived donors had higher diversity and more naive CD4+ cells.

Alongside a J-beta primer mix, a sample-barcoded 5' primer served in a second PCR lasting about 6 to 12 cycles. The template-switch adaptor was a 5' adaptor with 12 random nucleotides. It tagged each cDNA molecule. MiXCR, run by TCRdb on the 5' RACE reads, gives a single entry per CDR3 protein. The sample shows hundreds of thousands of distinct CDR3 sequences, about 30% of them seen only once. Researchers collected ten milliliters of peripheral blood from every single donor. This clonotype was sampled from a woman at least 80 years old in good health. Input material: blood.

CDR3 in amino acids: CASSSGDRGRHTEAFF. The CDR3 DNA is TGCGCCAGCAGCTCGGGGGACAGGGGGAGGCACACTGAAGCTTTCTTT. The chain has TRBV5-1 and TRBJ1-1; 11 positions agree with TRBD1. Germline loops: CDR1 SGHRS, CDR2 YFSETQ. The CDR3 extends over 16 amino acids. Losses at the gene ends were 3 bases for V and 3 bases for J; bases not matched to a gene: 7.